The clone carrying this T cell receptor (beta chain) came up many times. The antigen remains unidentified. In TCRdb, the 5' RACE reads were re-called with MiXCR into one record per CDR3 protein. This sample has more than 75,000 distinct CDR3 sequences; 4.5% to 6.5% occur once, and the top ten carry less than 2.5%. The data were obtained in a study of neurological immune-mediated disorders. Study results and limitations: It was the repertoires of 18 of 34 multiple sclerosis patients that phylogenetic grouping placed in one related-CDR3 cluster, which is a possible signature.

Unsorted libraries were derived from 2 million PBMCs stored at -80 C. The V and J ends lost 4 bases and 6 bases, in that order; junction bases with no gene match: 11. This CDR3 comprises 15 residues. Germline V CDR1 and CDR2: SQVTM, ANQGSEA. The sample taken for sequencing was PBMCs. The chain combines TRBV29-1 with TRBJ2-1; 8 nucleotides line up with TRBD1. This clonotype originated in a woman in her 30s with multiple sclerosis. CDR3 sequence (DNA): TGCAGCGTTGGAGACAGGGGTTGGGTGGTCAATGAGCAGTTCTTC. Its translation: CSVGDRGWVVNEQFF.